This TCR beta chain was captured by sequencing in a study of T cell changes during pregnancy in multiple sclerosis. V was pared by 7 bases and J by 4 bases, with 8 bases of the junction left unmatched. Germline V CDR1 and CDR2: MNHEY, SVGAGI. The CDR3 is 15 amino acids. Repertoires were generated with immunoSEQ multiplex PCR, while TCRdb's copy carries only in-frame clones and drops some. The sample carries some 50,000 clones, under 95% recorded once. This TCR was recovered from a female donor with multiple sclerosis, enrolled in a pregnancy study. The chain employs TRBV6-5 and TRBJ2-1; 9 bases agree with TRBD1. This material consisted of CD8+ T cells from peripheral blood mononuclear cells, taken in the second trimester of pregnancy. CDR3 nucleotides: TGTGCCAGCACCCCGGGACAGGGAATGTACAATGAGCAGTTCTTC. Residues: CASTPGQGMYNEQFF.